This TCR beta chain was recorded in a study of Ad26.COV2.S vaccination and SARS-CoV-2 variants. Measured with immunoSEQ multiplex PCR; TCRdb has only the in-frame clones, and not every one. The sample lists some 480,000 clones, 87% seen once, with over 10% in the top ten. The V gene lost 0 bases and the J gene lost 4 bases, with 12 bases spanning the gap. This CDR3 spans 16 amino acids. CDR1 is SEHNR, CDR2 FQNEAQ, per germline (reference sequence). Treatment noted: some 20 received Ad26.COV2.S at low or high dose, single or two shots; about 5 received placebo; per-sample allocation not given. Material that was analyzed had been drawn on day 63 after the first vaccine or placebo injection.

This rearrangement joins TRBV7-9 to TRBJ2-2; D may be TRBD1 (5 bases). This receptor was taken from a person aged 18-60 years who received the Ad26.COV2.S COVID-19 vaccine or a placebo. The specimen was peripheral blood, collected in a trial of Ad26.COV2.S vaccine versus placebo. The CDR3 coding sequence is TGTGCCAGCAGCTTAGCAGGACAAATAAGCACCGGGGAGCTGTTTTTT. It translates to CASSLAGQISTGELFF.